The 3 T cell receptor beta chains below all came from one sample that was sequenced in a study of human T cells and chemical hapten exposure. One entry per CDR3 protein results from TCRdb running MiXCR on the RACE reads. The sample contains under 450,000 distinct CDR3 sequences, approximately 5% of which appear only once. Time point described: patch test 1, 2 weeks after DPC sensitization. Noted treatment: therapeutic diphenylcyclopropenone sensitization with weekly scalp DPC. The sequences come from whole blood, collected in connection with sensitization to the hapten diphenylcyclopropenone (DPC). The receptor set was obtained from a woman between 50 and 59 years old with alopecia areata. Some clones in this sample may be carry-over from other donors' samples.

In its sample, this clonotype was seen many times. This chain joins TRBV20-1 and TRBJ1-2; D is possibly TRBD1 (5 bases). CDR3 size: 14 residues. Germline values: CDR1 DFQATT, CDR2 SNEGSKA (reference sequence). The V and J ends lost 0 bases and 5 bases respectively, with 13 bases between them. CDR3 in amino acids: CSAREGERRYGYTF. DNA of the CDR3: TGCAGTGCTAGAGAGGGGGAGCGTCGGTATGGCTACACCTTC.

In regard to this clonotype: One base away lies a much larger clone, so this may be a sequencing read error. The chain employs TRBV7-8 and TRBJ2-1, with D possibly matching TRBD2 (7 bases). Judging by the DNA end, TRBJ2-7 fits better; the J call may be wrong. In germline, CDR1 is SGHVS, CDR2 FQNEAQ. The CDR3 runs 13 residues. CDR3 loop: CASTGEGGNEQYF. The CDR3 coding sequence is TGTGCCAGCACAGGGGAGGGGGGCAATGAGCAGTACTTC.

This clonotype was detected ten times or more. CDR3 loop: CASSYAFYEQFF. CDR3 DNA sequence: TGTGCCAGCAGTTATGCCTTCTATGAGCAGTTCTTC. The rearrangement links TRBV6-2 or TRBV6-3 to TRBJ2-1; D is undetermined. V gave up 3 bases and J gave up 8 bases, with 8 bases separating them. The CDR3 consists of 12 residues. Germline values: CDR1 MNHEY, CDR2 SVGEGT.